Here is one TCR beta chain with its context. Its target is unknown. The source of the sample is a study of T cell repertoires in cytomegalovirus infection. Study context: CMV epitopes used comprised recently identified HLA-C-restricted ones and well-studied HLA-B-restricted ones. Public signatures in TCR beta pointed to CMV infection and matching HLA type. Study observations and caveats: The ex vivo response was dominated by HLA-C-restricted CMV-specific TCR beta clonotypes.

In TCRdb, the reads were re-called with MiXCR into one record per CDR3 protein. The sample includes some 920,000 distinct CDR3 sequences, under 40% of them seen just once. V dropped 5 bases and J dropped 8 bases, with 22 bases sitting between them. This CDR3 contains 16 residues. The germline V gene has CDR1 MDHEN and CDR2 SYDVKM. Source: cultured CD8+ T cells from PBMCs, taken from culture after CMV antigen stimulation. This chain joins TRBV28 and TRBJ1-5, with a possible D match to TRBD1 (5 bases). This receptor was identified in a human donor in good health (CMV status not recorded). Some clones in this sample may be carry-over from other donors' samples. CDR3 amino acids: CASSVRDGSPWEPQHF. The CDR3 bases are TGTGCCAGCAGTGTCCGGGACGGCTCTCCCTGGGAGCCCCAGCATTTT.